The clone carrying this T cell receptor beta chain showed up just once. Produced via immunoSEQ multiplex PCR; TCRdb's table is partial and in-frame only. The sample lists hundreds of thousands of clones, about 87% occurring once. This entry is derived from a study of blood T cell repertoires in COVID-19. Study overall: The study drew acute and convalescent COVID-19 samples from the United States, Italy and Spain.

This CDR3 comprises 14 residues. Between the trimmed V and J ends, which lost 2 bases and 4 bases, there was a span of 11 bases. From germline, CDR1 is MNHEY and CDR2 SVGAGI. The sample taken for sequencing was peripheral blood. The source of this sequence is a woman aged 50 to 65 with COVID-19, enrolled during active disease. V and J are TRBV6-5 and TRBJ1-2; D might be TRBD1 (5 bases). CDR3 sequence (DNA): TGTGCCAGCAGTTACGGAGCAGGGTCCTATGGCTACACCTTC. Encoded protein: CASSYGAGSYGYTF.